This T cell receptor (beta chain) appears in the sequencing data of a study of beta chain features in type 1 diabetes. Every isolated RNA sample was fully reverse transcribed, so sequencing captured expressed TCRB transcripts. Produced via immunoSEQ multiplex PCR; TCRdb's table is partial and in-frame only. The table shows 100,000 to 150,000 clones, with 9% occurring only once. This clone was seen more than once but under ten times. What it recognizes is unknown. Study-level findings and limits: Significant though moderate, a shortening of TCRB CDR3s appeared in all four CD4+ subsets of Type 1 diabetes patients. Among patients, naive, central memory and Treg TCRB repertoires appeared more similar than among healthy donors.

The CDR3 contains 15 residues. J gave up 7 bases and V 3 bases, and 10 bases lay outside the gene matches. Germline CDR1 and CDR2: SGHRS and YFSETQ. The gene calls are TRBV5-1 and TRBJ1-1; 9 bases line up with TRBD1. Specimen: central memory CD4+ T cells from blood. The sequence came from a man aged 30 to 39 with type 1 diabetes. CDR3 nucleotide sequence: TGCGCCAGCAGCTCGGGACAGGGAATATCCAGTGAAGCTTTCTTT. Encoded protein: CASSSGQGISSEAFF.